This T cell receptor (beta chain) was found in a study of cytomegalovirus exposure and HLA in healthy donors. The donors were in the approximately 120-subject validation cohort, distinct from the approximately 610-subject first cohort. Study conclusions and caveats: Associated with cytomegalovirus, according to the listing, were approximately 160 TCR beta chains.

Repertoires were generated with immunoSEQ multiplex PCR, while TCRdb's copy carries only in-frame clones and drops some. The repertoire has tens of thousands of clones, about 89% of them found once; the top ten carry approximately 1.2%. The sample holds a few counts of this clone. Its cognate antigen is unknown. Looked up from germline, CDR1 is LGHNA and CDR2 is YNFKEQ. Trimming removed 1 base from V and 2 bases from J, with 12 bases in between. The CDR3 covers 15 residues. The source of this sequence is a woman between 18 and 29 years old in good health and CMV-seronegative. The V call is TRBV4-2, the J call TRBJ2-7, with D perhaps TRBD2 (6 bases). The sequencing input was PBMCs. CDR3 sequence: CASSQVLARTYEQYF. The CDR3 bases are TGTGCCAGCAGCCAAGTGCTAGCGAGGACCTACGAGCAGTACTTC.